Listed here are 14 T cell receptor beta chains from one sample, sequenced in a study of spatial heterogeneity in lung cancer (dated by TCRdb to between 2018 and 2021). Read against the paper, the sample's time point label means: sample taken at primary tumor resection. Without any cell sorting, TCR sequencing was performed on whole RNA extracted either from tumor and nontumor lung tissue or from cryopreserved PBMC samples. Preparation of the library involved 5' RACE. For sequencing, a NextSeq 500 was employed. TCRdb reworked the public reads: Q25 trimming with fastp, MiXCR clone assembly, productive beta chains retained. Merged by CDR3 protein, the rows form single entries marked with the most common genes and DNA. This sample holds about 26,000 distinct CDR3 sequences; over 10% were observed only once. Roughly 25% of the sample is in the top ten clones. Sequenced here: PBMCs, sampled at surgery. The source of these receptors is a female donor with early-stage non-small cell lung cancer.

The rearrangement uses TRBV6-5 and TRBJ1-5; no reliable D call. The CDR3 length is 15 residues. Germline V gene data show CDR1 as MNHEY and CDR2 as SVGAGI. The V and J ends lost 6 bases and 5 bases respectively, with 17 bases between them. CDR3 DNA: TGTGCCAGCAGCTCGACTACCGGAGTAGATCAGCCCCAGCATTTT. This encodes CASSSTTGVDQPQHF.

This clonotype was counted at least ten times. V usage is TRBV18 and J usage is TRBJ2-2; 7 bases map to TRBD1. Per the germline V gene, CDR1 is KGHSH and CDR2 is LQKENI. This CDR3 is built from 15 residues. Germline trimming cut 3 bases from V and 4 bases from J; bases unmatched to any gene: 5. Here the CDR3 reads CASSPMTGTTGELFF. The CDR3 DNA follows: TGTGCCAGCTCACCCATGACAGGGACCACCGGGGAGCTGTTTTTT.

This clonotype was seen many times. This chain joins TRBV12-5 and TRBJ2-1; 10 bases are shared with TRBD2. The V and J ends lost 5 bases and 3 bases, in that order; junction bases with no gene match: 4. The CDR3 is made up of 15 amino acids. Germline V gene sequence: CDR1 LGHNT, CDR2 FRNRAP. The CDR3: CASGTGLALYNEQFF. The CDR3 coding sequence is TGTGCTAGTGGTACGGGACTAGCGCTCTACAATGAGCAGTTCTTC.

This clonotype was counted at least ten times. This sequence joins TRBV6-5 and TRBJ1-2; 10 bases line up with TRBD1. The CDR3 runs 15 residues. Germline CDR1 is MNHEY and CDR2 is SVGAGI. V lost 0 bases, J lost 7 bases, and 5 bases stayed unmatched. CDR3 bases: TGTGCCAGCAGTTACTCCGGGACAGGGGTTCGTGGCTACACCTTC. Its translation: CASSYSGTGVRGYTF.

This clonotype was seen at least ten times. This chain connects TRBV30 to TRBJ2-2; TRBD1 agrees at 8 bases. The germline V gene encodes CDR1 GTSNPN and CDR2 SVGIG (reference sequence). This CDR3 spans 14 amino acids. J lost 1 base, V lost 4 bases, and 2 bases had no gene match. This CDR3 is CAWKQGVNTGELFF. DNA of the CDR3: TGTGCCTGGAAACAGGGGGTGAACACCGGGGAGCTGTTTTTT.

This clonotype was seen ten or more times. The chain employs TRBV9 and TRBJ2-1, with D hard to call. The germline V gene encodes CDR1 SGDLS and CDR2 YYNGEE. The V end lost 0 bases, the J end lost 4 bases, and 8 bases lay between the germline ends. CDR3 length: 14 residues. The CDR3 is CASSVDGAYNEQFF. CDR3 sequence (DNA): TGTGCCAGCAGCGTAGACGGAGCTTACAATGAGCAGTTCTTC.

This clonotype was seen at least ten times. V is TRBV4-3 and J is TRBJ1-2; D unresolved. This CDR3 has 15 amino acids. V was clipped by 2 bases and J by 2 bases, with 12 bases between them. The germline V gene has CDR1 LGHNA and CDR2 YSLEER. The CDR3 nucleotides read TGCGCCAGCAGCCAATTTTTAGGGTCCAACTATGGCTACACCTTC. Its protein is CASSQFLGSNYGYTF.

In regard to this clonotype: The conserved phenylalanine or tryptophan is not found at the CDR3 terminus, so this likely reflects a read error. The V gene is TRBV2, the J gene TRBJ2-3, with 11 bases lining up with TRBD2. There are 19 residues in the CDR3. Unmatched junction bases numbered 14, after V lost 6 bases and J lost 0 bases. The germline V gene has CDR1 SNHLY and CDR2 FYNNEI. The CDR3 coding sequence is TGTGCCAGCAGAAGAAAGACTAGCGGGATACAGTCTAGCACAGATACGCAGTATTCT. The encoded protein is CASRRKTSGIQSSTDTQYS.

V usage is TRBV6-2 or TRBV6-3 and J usage is TRBJ2-1, with 8 bases identical to TRBD2. The V gene's germline CDR1 is MNHEY and CDR2 SVGEGT. J gave up 4 bases and V 2 bases, and 10 bases lay outside the gene matches. The CDR3 covers 17 residues. CDR3 region: CASSYPPPRGDYNEQFF. The CDR3 bases are TGTGCCAGCAGTTACCCCCCCCCGCGGGGGGATTACAATGAGCAGTTCTTC.

This clonotype was detected many times. The chain is built from TRBV12-3 or TRBV12-4 and TRBJ1-5; D gene uncertain. V dropped 3 bases and J dropped 9 bases, with 9 bases sitting between them. The CDR3 runs 12 residues. Here the CDR3 reads CASSLGARPQHF. As DNA, the CDR3 is TGTGCCAGCAGTTTGGGTGCCAGGCCCCAGCATTTT.

The V call is TRBV6-5, the J call TRBJ2-1; weak D call: TRBD2 (5 bases). Germline lookup yields CDR1 MNHEY and CDR2 SVGAGI. Trimming removed 2 bases at V and 10 bases at J, with 15 bases between. The CDR3 spans 14 residues. This chain's CDR3 is CASSYLSARGEQFF. CDR3 bases: TGTGCCAGCAGTTACCTTTCCGCCCGGGGAGAGCAGTTCTTC.

This clonotype is labeled medium-sized. This chain joins TRBV7-8 and TRBJ1-1, with D possibly being TRBD1 (6 bases). Germline V gene lookup returns CDR1 SGHVS and CDR2 FQNEAQ. V lost 2 bases, J lost 3 bases, and 7 bases lay in between. This CDR3 has 13 amino acids. In DNA, the CDR3 is TGTGCCAGCAGCTTATCAGGGGACACTGAAGCTTTCTTT. This gives the protein CASSLSGDTEAFF.

The rearrangement joins TRBV5-4 to TRBJ1-4, with D tentatively TRBD1 (5 bases). V gave up 4 bases and J gave up 6 bases, with 13 bases separating them. In germline, CDR1 is SGHNT, CDR2 YYREEE (reference sequence). CDR3 length equals 14 residues. DNA for the CDR3: TGTGCCAGCAGCACCGAATGGGGGGATGAAAAACTGTTTTTT. Protein sequence: CASSTEWGDEKLFF.

This clonotype was detected many times. This sequence joins TRBV14 and TRBJ1-1; tentatively, D is TRBD1 (5 bases). The CDR3 is made up of 14 amino acids. V lost 4 bases and J lost 0, with 9 bases in between. The germline V gene encodes CDR1 SGHDN and CDR2 FVKESK. CDR3 sequence (DNA): TGTGCCAGCAGCCCCCAGACAGTGAACACTGAAGCTTTCTTT. Its translation: CASSPQTVNTEAFF.